This T cell receptor (beta chain) is from a study of a mutant IDH1 vaccine in newly diagnosed glioma. Overall study: Eight vaccine doses were administered to patients at weeks 1, 3, 5, 7, 11, 15, 19 and 23. Vaccine administration was initiated 4-6 weeks following radiotherapy alone, or with temozolomide cycles.

Specified time point: week 11, during vaccination. The investigators gave 300 ug of mutant IDH1 20-mer peptide in each vaccine dose, together with topical imiquimod. The donors' diagnosis was new WHO grade 3 or 4 astrocytoma that was IDH1-mutant and ATRX-lost. On this clone itself: As yet, its antigen is unknown.

The germline V gene has CDR1 SGHDT and CDR2 YYEEEE. The CDR3 is 12 residues long. The ends were cut back, 2 bases at V and 7 bases at J, with 10 bases in the middle. Whole-study results and caveats: Vaccination elicited immune responses in roughly 93% of patients.

The table came from immunoSEQ multiplex PCR; TCRdb's copy has only in-frame clones and leaves some out. The table has around 31,000 clones, just under 80% seen once. The starting material was PBMCs, obtained from a glioma patient whose treatment included an IDH1 peptide vaccine. This sequence originates from a man younger than 40 with glioma. The chain carries TRBV5-6 and TRBJ2-7; D not certain. DNA of the CDR3: TGTGCCAGCAGCTTAGGTCTCGGGGAGCAGTACTTC. This sequence encodes CASSLGLGEQYF.